This T cell receptor beta chain is drawn from a study of T cell responses to AZD1222 COVID-19 vaccine. Profiling relied on immunoSEQ multiplex PCR, and the TCRdb table lists in-frame clones only, not all of them. The data hold under 200,000 clones, with about 90% observed a single time. The CDR3 runs 14 residues. The germline gives CDR1 MDHEN, CDR2 SYDVKM. V was clipped by 3 bases and J by 5 bases, with 13 bases between them. This clonotype originated in an adult in good health. V usage is TRBV28 and J usage is TRBJ1-2, with unresolved D. The sample in question was peripheral blood, obtained on day 0 of AZD1222 vaccination. CDR3 amino acids: CASSLFGLMYGYTF. The CDR3 coding sequence is TGTGCCAGCAGTTTGTTCGGGCTGATGTATGGCTACACCTTC.